The sequence of this T cell receptor (beta chain) was determined in a study of shared clonotypes between healthy human individuals. Looking at the study overall: The cohort comprised a couple of women and a few men. Their ages spanned 18 to 49 years. Per donor, CD8 memory used one plate, CD8 naive used two, CD4 memory used three and CD4 naive used three. Findings of the study overall: Inspection by rarefaction showed sorted-subset sequencing to be incomplete despite large depth. Few donors restricted represented genetic and exposure-history diversity.

A note on this clone: Antigen: not known.

TCRdb's table, derived via immunoSEQ multiplex PCR, lists solely in-frame clones and lacks some. Seen here are fewer than 2.5 million clones, 80% to 95% observed once, and the top ten hold roughly 0.36%. The V segment lost 0 bases and the J segment 4 bases; nucleotides outside the gene matches: 7. CDR3 length: 17 amino acids. The chain couples TRBV23-1 to TRBJ2-1; 9 bases align to TRBD2. TRBV23-1 falls under the ORF class, with uncertain function. The sequence was obtained from a man aged 18 to 30 in good health. Some clones in this sample may be carry-over from other donors' samples. The sequenced sample was naive CD4+ T cells from PBMCs. The sample's subset: CD45RA+ positively selected. The CDR3 loop reads CASSQSLLAGKYNEQFF. The CDR3, as DNA: TGCGCCAGCAGTCAATCTTTGCTAGCGGGAAAGTACAATGAGCAGTTCTTC.